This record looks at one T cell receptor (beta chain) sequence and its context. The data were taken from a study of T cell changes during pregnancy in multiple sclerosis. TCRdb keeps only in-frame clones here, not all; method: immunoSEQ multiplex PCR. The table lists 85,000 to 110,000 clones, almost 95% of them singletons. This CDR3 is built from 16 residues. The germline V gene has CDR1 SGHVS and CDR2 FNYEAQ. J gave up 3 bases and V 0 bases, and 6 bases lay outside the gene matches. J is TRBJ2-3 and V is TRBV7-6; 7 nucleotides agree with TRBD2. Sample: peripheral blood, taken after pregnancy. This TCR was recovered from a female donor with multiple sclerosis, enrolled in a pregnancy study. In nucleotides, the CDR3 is TGTGCCAGCAGCTTAGCGGGCGGGAGAGCGACAGATACGCAGTATTTT. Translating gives CASSLAGGRATDTQYF.